Listed below are T cell receptor beta chains from one sample, sequenced in a study of prognosis after radiotherapy for stage I lung cancer. TCRdb re-derived calls from the multiplex PCR reads in MiXCR, one entry per CDR3 protein. The sample includes approximately 35,000 distinct CDR3 sequences, around a third of them seen just once. The input for sequencing was PBMCs, taken before or after stereotactic body radiation therapy (not recorded which). The receptor set was obtained from a donor at least 50 years old with non-small cell lung cancer. CDR3s include the opening cysteine and the closing phenylalanine or tryptophan. D genes are given only for firm matches. Some rows mark clone size as missing; the rest say once, few, many or name a class of expanded clone.

CDR3 DNA,CDR3 protein,D gene,J gene,clone size,V gene
TGTGCCAGCAGTGAAGTGCAGCCAGATCAGCCCCAGCATTTT,CASSEVQPDQPQHF,-,TRBJ1-5,many,TRBV6-1
TGTGCCAGCAGTCAGCAGGGCAGAAGCTCCTATAATTCACCCCTCCACTTT,CASSQQGRSSYNSPLHF,-,TRBJ1-6,many,TRBV6-1
TGCAGTGCTAGAGGGCCTTCGCGGGAGCAGTACTTC,CSARGPSREQYF,-,TRBJ2-7,many,TRBV20-1
TGTGCCACCTCACAGGGGGCGGTTTACAATGTGCAGTACTTC,CATSQGAVYNVQYF,TRBD1,TRBJ2-7,-,TRBV12-3/TRBV12-4
TGTGCCAGCAGCCAAGGCCTAGTGGATGAGCAGTTCTTC,CASSQGLVDEQFF,-,TRBJ2-1,many,TRBV3-1
TGTGCCAGCAGTGAAGCGCTTCGGGTCCGGGGGGTGGGGGATACGCAGTATTTT,CASSEALRVRGVGDTQYF,TRBD2,TRBJ2-3,many,TRBV2
TGTGCCAGCAGTTCCTCCGCCCGGACAGGGGGTACCGAGCAGTACTTC,CASSSSARTGGTEQYF,TRBD1,TRBJ2-7,once,TRBV12-3/TRBV12-4
TGTGCCAGCAGCTTTGGCCATGGGAATGAGCAGTTCTTC,CASSFGHGNEQFF,-,TRBJ2-1,many,TRBV7-9
TGCGCCAGCAGCCTACTCCCGGGACAGGATTTTAACAATGAGCAGTTCTTC,CASSLLPGQDFNNEQFF,TRBD1,TRBJ2-1,few,TRBV4-1
TGTGCCAGCAGTTATGGGACAGGGGAGGAGAACACTGAAGCTTTCTTT,CASSYGTGEENTEAFF,TRBD1,TRBJ1-1,many,TRBV6-5
TGCAGTGCAAACTCTAATGGACAGGGTGACTATGGCTACACCTTC,CSANSNGQGDYGYTF,TRBD1,TRBJ1-2,many,TRBV20-1
TGTGCCTGGAGTGCCAGGGGGGCACAGCCCCAGCATTTT,CAWSARGAQPQHF,TRBD1,TRBJ1-5,many,TRBV30
TGTGCCAGCAGCTTACAGGCGAACACTGAAGCTTTCTTT,CASSLQANTEAFF,-,TRBJ1-1,many,TRBV7-9
TGTGCCAGCAGTTCAGGGACAGGGGGCTTTCAGCCCCAGCATTTT,CASSSGTGGFQPQHF,TRBD1,TRBJ1-5,many,TRBV6-4
TGTGCCACCAGCAGAGATTTATCCGGCTCAATGTACAAAGAGACCCAGTACTTC,CATSRDLSGSMYKETQYF,-,TRBJ2-5,-,TRBV15
TGTGCCAGCAGCCAGGGACCCCTCGGGAATGAGCAGTTCTTC,CASSQGPLGNEQFF,-,TRBJ2-1,many,TRBV7-2
TGTGCCAGCACCTCTAGGGTCCCCTCTGGGGCCAACGTCCTGACTTTC,CASTSRVPSGANVLTF,-,TRBJ2-6,many,TRBV6-1
TGTGCCAGCAGCTTGGGGTCAAGGGGACCCGGGGAGCTGTTTTTT,CASSLGSRGPGELFF,-,TRBJ2-2,many,TRBV11-1
TGTGCCAGCAGTTCAGATTACAGGGCCTACAATGAGCAGTTCTTC,CASSSDYRAYNEQFF,-,TRBJ2-1,many,TRBV12-3/TRBV12-4
TGTGCCTCCGGGGCAACTAATAATTCACCCCTCCACTTT,CASGATNNSPLHF,-,TRBJ1-6,many,TRBV30
TGCAGTGCTTTGACTAGCGGGGGGCTAGATACGCAGTATTTT,CSALTSGGLDTQYF,TRBD2,TRBJ2-3,many,TRBV20-1
TGTGCCAGCACGGGACAGGGGGATGGATCCTACGAGCAGTACTTC,CASTGQGDGSYEQYF,TRBD1,TRBJ2-7,many,TRBV6-1
TGCGCCAGCAGCCAAGAGCTGAGGGGCGAGCAGTACTTC,CASSQELRGEQYF,-,TRBJ2-7,-,TRBV4-3
TGTGCCAGCACTCCGGGCCGGGAGGAAAAACTGTTTTTT,CASTPGREEKLFF,-,TRBJ1-4,many,TRBV2
TGTGCCAGCATCTTCAGACAGGGGTCGGTCGAGCAGTACTTC,CASIFRQGSVEQYF,TRBD1,TRBJ2-7,-,TRBV6-1
TGTGCCAGCAGTCGTAGCGGGGTCAACATTCAGTACTTC,CASSRSGVNIQYF,TRBD2,TRBJ2-4,few,TRBV6-2/TRBV6-3
TGTGCCAGCAGTTACGTAGGAAATAGCAATCAGCCCCAGCATTTT,CASSYVGNSNQPQHF,-,TRBJ1-5,many,TRBV6-5
TGTGCCTGGAGTACCAACAGCTATGGCTACACCTTC,CAWSTNSYGYTF,-,TRBJ1-2,many,TRBV30
TGCGCCAGCAGCTTAGGACAGGTCCTATACAATGAGCAGTTCTTC,CASSLGQVLYNEQFF,TRBD1,TRBJ2-1,many,TRBV5-1
TGTGCCAGCAGTTCACTAGCGAGGGCAGATACGCAGTATTTT,CASSSLARADTQYF,TRBD2,TRBJ2-3,many,TRBV6-5
TGTGCCAGCAGGGGGACCTGGGGGCTGAATTCACCCCTCCACTTT,CASRGTWGLNSPLHF,-,TRBJ1-6,-,TRBV27
TGCAGTGCTAAGAGGGACCTCTCCTACGAGCATCACTTC,CSAKRDLSYEHHF,-,TRBJ2-7,-,TRBV20-1
TGTGCCAGCAGTGTTTCCTTCTACGAGCAGTACTTC,CASSVSFYEQYF,-,TRBJ2-7,many,TRBV2
TGTGCCAGCAGCCAAGTAACCAGGACGGGCTACACCTTC,CASSQVTRTGYTF,-,TRBJ1-2,many,TRBV3-1
TGCAGTGCTGTTCAGGGGCTTTCCACTGAAGCTTTCTTT,CSAVQGLSTEAFF,-,TRBJ1-1,many,TRBV20-1
TGTGCCAGCTCACCGACAGGCTACATTAATGAAAAACTGTTTTTT,CASSPTGYINEKLFF,-,TRBJ1-4,many,TRBV18
TGTGCCAGCAGCGTATCTGGGACAGGGCTCGAGCAGTACTTC,CASSVSGTGLEQYF,TRBD1,TRBJ2-7,many,TRBV9